Listed here are 11 T cell receptor beta chains from one sample, sequenced in a study of blood T cell repertoires in COVID-19. Generated by immunoSEQ multiplex PCR, the TCRdb table keeps only in-frame clones and is missing some. The sample consists of under 400,000 clones, roughly 90% of them appearing once. Sequencing was performed on peripheral blood. The receptors come from a woman aged 55-75 years with COVID-19, enrolled during active disease.

This clone showed up just once. The chain joins TRBV13 to TRBJ1-1; D gene unclear. Trimming took off 5 bases at V and 3 bases at J, with 7 bases between the two ends. Germline V gives CDR1 PRHDT, CDR2 FYEKMQ (reference sequence). The CDR3 has 12 residues. The CDR3 loop reads CASSPLDTEAFF. CDR3 DNA sequence: TGTGCCAGCAGCCCCCTCGACACTGAAGCTTTCTTT.

The V gene is TRBV5-4, the J gene TRBJ2-1; 13 nucleotides match TRBD2. The CDR3 contains 13 residues. CDR1 and CDR2 (germline): SGHNT, YYREEE (reference sequence). Trimming cost V 9 bases and J 5 bases; bases outside gene matches: 2. Here the CDR3 DNA reads TGTGCCACGACTAGCGGGGGGAACAATGAGCAGTTCTTC. It translates to CATTSGGNNEQFF. Full variable domain (remainder filled in from reference TRBV5-4 and TRBJ2-1): ETGVTQSPTHLIKTRGQQVTLRCSSQSGHNTVSWYQQALGQGPQFIFQYYREEENGRGNFPPRFSGLQFPNYSSELNVNALELDDSALYLCATTSGGNNEQFFGPGTRLTVL.

This chain joins TRBV4-1 and TRBJ1-1; D unresolved. This CDR3 has 17 amino acids. V was shortened by 0 bases and J by 2 bases, with 16 bases between the two germline ends. CDR1 is MGHRA and CDR2 is YSYEKL in the germline V gene. The CDR3 DNA is TGCGCCAGCAGCCAAGATCGGGGATGGAAAGGCAACACTGAAGCTTTCTTT. This sequence encodes CASSQDRGWKGNTEAFF.

V is TRBV7-8 and J is TRBJ2-1; 10 bases agree with TRBD1. In germline, CDR1 is SGHVS, CDR2 FQNEAQ. With 4 bases clipped from V and 4 bases from J, the junction kept 7 bases outside the gene matches. The CDR3 covers 16 residues. The CDR3 sequence is CASSSQGTGAYNEQFF. CDR3 coding DNA: TGTGCCAGCAGCTCCCAAGGGACAGGGGCTTACAATGAGCAGTTCTTC.

The chain is built from TRBV6-5 and TRBJ1-4, with 7 positions matching TRBD1. V shed 5 bases and J 9 bases; nucleotides not matched to a gene: 12. The germline V gene encodes CDR1 MNHEY and CDR2 SVGAGI. The CDR3 has 15 amino acids. The CDR3 region has the DNA TGTGCCAGCAGTACCACAGGGGCGACAATGAAAAAACTGTTTTTT. It translates to CASSTTGATMKKLFF.

This sequence joins TRBV28 and TRBJ1-2; 7 bases match TRBD1. This CDR3 is built from 13 residues. V gave up 7 bases and J gave up 4 bases; unmatched junction bases: 6. Germline V gene data show CDR1 as MDHEN and CDR2 as SYDVKM. The CDR3, as DNA: TGTGCCAGCACCCCCGGGACAGTCTATGGCTACACCTTC. Amino acid sequence: CASTPGTVYGYTF.

The rearrangement links TRBV2 to TRBJ1-5, with 8 nucleotides matching TRBD1. J lost 1 base, V lost 6 bases, and 5 bases had no gene match. The CDR3 consists of 15 residues. Germline CDR1 SNHLY, CDR2 FYNNEI. In DNA, the CDR3 is TGTGCCAGCAGCGGACAGGGTACGAGCAATCAGCCCCAGCATTTT. Translation gives CASSGQGTSNQPQHF.

V is TRBV5-1 and J is TRBJ1-1; TRBD1 might be the D (6 bases). Germline CDR1 and CDR2: SGHRS and YFSETQ. The V end lost 0 bases, the J end lost 6 bases, and 9 bases lay between the germline ends. The CDR3 length is 13 residues. This CDR3 reads CASSLDRASEAFF. The CDR3 DNA sequence: TGCGCCAGCAGCTTGGACAGGGCATCTGAAGCTTTCTTT.

The CDR3 region is CASSLGHQAPYTQYF. The DNA of the CDR3 is TGTGCCAGCAGCCTGGGCCATCAGGCCCCGTATACGCAGTATTTT. The chain employs TRBV5-4 and TRBJ2-3, with D unclear. CDR3 length: 15 amino acids. V was pared by 4 bases and J by 7 bases, with 19 bases between. CDR1 is SGHNT, CDR2 YYREEE, per germline (reference sequence).

This clone has a single count. V gene TRBV18 combines with J gene TRBJ2-3; 13 bases agree with TRBD2. The V and J ends lost 2 bases and 3 bases, in that order; junction bases with no gene match: 5. CDR1 KGHSH and CDR2 LQKENI come from the germline V gene. The CDR3 is made up of 17 amino acids. CDR3 sequence: CASSPRLAGGPTDTQYF. CDR3 nucleotide sequence: TGTGCCAGCTCACCAAGACTAGCGGGGGGACCAACAGATACGCAGTATTTT.

This sequence joins TRBV7-6 and TRBJ2-1; weak D call: TRBD1 (7 bases). Germline CDR1 and CDR2: SGHVS and FNYEAQ. The CDR3 spans 17 residues. V lost 2 bases and J 6 bases, leaving 20 bases between the germline ends. CDR3 bases: TGTGCCAGCAGCTTATCGGAGGGGACCCAGGGGGTCAATGAGCAGTTCTTC. Protein: CASSLSEGTQGVNEQFF.